Following are 15 T cell receptor beta chains from one sample sequenced in a study of radiotherapy plus CTLA-4 blockade in lung cancer. Here immunoSEQ multiplex PCR was the method, and the copy in TCRdb shows in-frame clones only, minus some. The sample yields tens of thousands of clones, approximately 86% seen once. This specimen consisted of peripheral blood, obtained from a patient treated with radiotherapy plus ipilimumab. Receptors were obtained from a human donor with non-small cell lung cancer that progressed on radiotherapy plus ipilimumab.

The chain has TRBV11-3 and TRBJ2-2; D gene uncertain. The CDR3 has 13 amino acids. Germline CDR1 is SGHNT and CDR2 is YENEEA. V gave up 5 bases and J gave up 7 bases, with 11 bases separating them. Here the CDR3 DNA reads TGTGCCAGCAGCCCAGTGGGTCACGGGGAGCTGTTTTTT. Protein: CASSPVGHGELFF.

The chain employs TRBV9 and TRBJ2-4; 13 nucleotides match TRBD2. Germline values: CDR1 SGDLS, CDR2 YYNGEE. V was clipped by 4 bases and J by 0 bases; unmatched bases: 7. There are 18 residues in the CDR3. The CDR3 loop is CASSPGTSGDVAKNIQYF. The CDR3 DNA reads as TGTGCCAGCAGCCCCGGGACTAGCGGGGACGTAGCCAAAAACATTCAGTACTTC.

The CDR3: CASSPLRAGSGNTIYF. CDR3 in DNA: TGTGCCAGCTCACCACTCCGCGCAGGCTCTGGAAACACCATATATTTT. This chain uses TRBV18 with TRBJ1-3, with no clear D. The CDR3 has 16 amino acids. Deletions cut 1 base from V and 0 bases from J, with 10 bases between. Germline CDR1 is KGHSH and CDR2 is LQKENI. The full variable domain, rest sourced from reference TRBV18 and TRBJ1-3, is NAGVMQNPRHLVRRRGQEARLRCSPMKGHSHVYWYRQLPEEGLKFMVYLQKENIIDESGMPKERFSAEFPKEGPSILRIQQVVRGDSAAYFCASSPLRAGSGNTIYFGEGSWLTVV.

The chain links TRBV7-3 to TRBJ2-2; D is perhaps TRBD1 or TRBD2 (6 bases each). There are 15 residues in the CDR3. V was clipped by 5 bases and J by 4 bases, with 14 bases between them. Per the germline V gene, CDR1 is SGHTA and CDR2 is FQGTGA. CDR3 sequence: CASSPPGGGTGELFF. The CDR3 DNA follows: TGTGCCAGCAGCCCGCCCGGAGGGGGCACCGGGGAGCTGTTTTTT.

The V call is TRBV5-4, the J call TRBJ2-7; D might be TRBD1 or TRBD2, each matching 6 bases. Per the germline V gene, CDR1 is SGHNT and CDR2 is YYREEE (reference sequence). V was clipped by 4 bases and J by 2 bases, with 16 bases between them. The CDR3 has 15 amino acids. The CDR3 spells CASSLQNGGTYEQYF. Written as DNA, the CDR3 is TGTGCCAGCAGCCTACAGAACGGGGGCACCTACGAGCAGTACTTC.

This clone was found once. The J gene is TRBJ1-4, the V gene TRBV30, with TRBD1 matching over 9 bases. This CDR3 has 15 amino acids. Trimming cost V 0 bases and J 8 bases; bases outside gene matches: 7. The germline V gene has CDR1 GTSNPN and CDR2 SVGIG (reference sequence). CDR3 nucleotides: TGTGCCTGGAGTGTACGGGACAGGGCGAGAGAAAAACTGTTTTTT. It translates to CAWSVRDRAREKLFF.

This chain joins TRBV6-1 and TRBJ1-1; no clear D. This CDR3 is 13 amino acids long. V was pared by 2 bases and J by 4 bases, with 8 bases between. CDR1 and CDR2 from the germline V gene are MNHNS and SASEGT. In DNA form, the CDR3 reads TGTGCCAGCAGTGAACCTGGGATCACTGAAGCTTTCTTT. It is translated as CASSEPGITEAFF.

This clone was observed a single time. The chain employs TRBV25-1 and TRBJ2-7; TRBD1 aligns across 11 bases. Germline V gene sequence: CDR1 MGHDK, CDR2 SYGVNS. After removal of 6 bases from V and 6 bases from J, the junction contained 7 bases not matched to a gene. This CDR3 has 14 residues. DNA of the CDR3: TGTGCCAGCAGCGGACAGGGGGCGTGGGGCGAGCAGTACTTC. As protein: CASSGQGAWGEQYF.

The CDR3 DNA follows: TGTGCCAGCAGCGTCGACAGGGGGAGTGAAAAACTGTTTTTT. It is translated as CASSVDRGSEKLFF. The V gene is TRBV5-6, the J gene TRBJ1-4, with 9 positions matching TRBD1. Germline V CDR1 and CDR2: SGHDT, YYEEEE. V trimming: 4 bases; J trimming: 7 bases; junction bases outside the gene matches: 5. The CDR3 is 14 residues long.

The chain employs TRBV30 and TRBJ1-6; D not certain. Per the germline V gene, CDR1 is GTSNPN and CDR2 is SVGIG (reference sequence). V was trimmed by 0 bases and J by 9 bases, leaving 9 bases between them. This CDR3 has 13 residues. CDR3 nucleotides: TGTGCCTGGAGTGTACAGTGGGGTTCACCCCTCCACTTT. It translates to CAWSVQWGSPLHF.

This clone showed up just once. This rearrangement joins TRBV7-9 to TRBJ1-2, with 7 bases lining up with TRBD1. V dropped 5 bases and J dropped 3; count of bases not matched to a gene: 9. CDR3 size: 15 residues. The V gene's germline CDR1 is SEHNR and CDR2 FQNEAQ (reference sequence). Written as DNA, the CDR3 is TGTGCCAGCAGCCTTTCGACAGGGCTGGACTATGGCTACACCTTC. Amino acid sequence: CASSLSTGLDYGYTF.

This chain links TRBV6-6 with TRBJ2-1, with D unclear. The V end was cut by 0 bases, the J end by 6 bases, with 3 bases between. The CDR3 is made up of 12 amino acids. Germline lookup yields CDR1 MNHNY and CDR2 SVGAGI (reference sequence). For the CDR3, the DNA is TGTGCCAGCAGTTACTCGCGCAATGAGCAGTTCTTC. This sequence encodes CASSYSRNEQFF.

The V gene is TRBV27, the J gene TRBJ2-3; D may be TRBD1 (6 bases). CDR3 length: 16 amino acids. V lost 3 bases and J lost 6, with 19 bases in between. The germline gives CDR1 MNHEY, CDR2 SMNVEV (reference sequence). CDR3 bases: TGTGCCAGCAGTTTGGGGGCCCCAAGTTGGAGGGATACGCAGTATTTT. It yields the protein CASSLGAPSWRDTQYF.

This rearrangement joins TRBV4-1 to TRBJ1-5; 7 bases are a match to TRBD1. Germline V gene sequence: CDR1 MGHRA, CDR2 YSYEKL. This CDR3 region has 14 residues. J gave up 3 bases and V 5 bases, and 4 bases lay outside the gene matches. DNA of the CDR3: TGCGCCAGCAGCGCGACAGGGCCCAATCAGCCCCAGCATTTT. The encoded protein is CASSATGPNQPQHF.

The rearrangement uses TRBV7-9 and TRBJ1-5; tentatively, D is TRBD1 (6 bases). V dropped 4 bases and J dropped 5 bases, with 15 bases sitting between them. The germline CDR1 and CDR2 sequences are SEHNR and FQNEAQ (reference sequence). The CDR3 has 15 amino acids. This CDR3 reads CASSSALPGDQPQHF. The DNA for the CDR3 is TGTGCCAGCAGCTCAGCCCTCCCAGGGGATCAGCCCCAGCATTTT.